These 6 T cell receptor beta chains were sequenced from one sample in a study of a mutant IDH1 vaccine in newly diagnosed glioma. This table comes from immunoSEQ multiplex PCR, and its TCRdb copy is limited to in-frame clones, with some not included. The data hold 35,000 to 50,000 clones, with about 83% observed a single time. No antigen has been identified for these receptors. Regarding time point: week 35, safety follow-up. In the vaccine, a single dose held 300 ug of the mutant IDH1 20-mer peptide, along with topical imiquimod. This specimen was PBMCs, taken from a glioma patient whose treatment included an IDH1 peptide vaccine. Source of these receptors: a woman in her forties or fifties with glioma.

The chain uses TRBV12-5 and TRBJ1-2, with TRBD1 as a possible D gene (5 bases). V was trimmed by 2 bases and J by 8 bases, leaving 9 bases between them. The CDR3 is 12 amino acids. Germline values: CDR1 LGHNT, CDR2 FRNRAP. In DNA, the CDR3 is TGTGCTAGTGGTTTGATCAGGGAGGGCTACACCTTC. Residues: CASGLIREGYTF.

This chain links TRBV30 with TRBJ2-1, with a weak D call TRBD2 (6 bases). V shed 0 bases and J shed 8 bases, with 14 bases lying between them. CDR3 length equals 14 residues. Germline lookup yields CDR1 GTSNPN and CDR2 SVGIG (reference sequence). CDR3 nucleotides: TGTGCCTGGAGTGTCGGGCTAGGGGAGGATGAGCAGTTCTTC. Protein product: CAWSVGLGEDEQFF. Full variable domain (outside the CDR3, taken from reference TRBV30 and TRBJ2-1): SQTIHQWPATLVQPVGSPLSLECTVEGTSNPNLYWYRQAAGRGLQLLFYSVGIGQISSEVPQNLSASRPQDRQFILSSKKLLLSDSGFYLCAWSVGLGEDEQFFGPGTRLTVL.

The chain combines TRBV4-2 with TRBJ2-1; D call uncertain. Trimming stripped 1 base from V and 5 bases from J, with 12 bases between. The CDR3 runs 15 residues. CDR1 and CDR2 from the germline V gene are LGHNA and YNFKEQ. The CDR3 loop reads CASSQGRGGDNEQFF. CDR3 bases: TGTGCCAGCAGCCAAGGGAGAGGCGGTGACAATGAGCAGTTCTTC.

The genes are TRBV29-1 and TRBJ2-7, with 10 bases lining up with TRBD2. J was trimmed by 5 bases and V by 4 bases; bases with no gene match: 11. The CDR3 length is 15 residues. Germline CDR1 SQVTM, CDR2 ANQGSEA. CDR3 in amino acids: CSVGGERGGLDEQYF. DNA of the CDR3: TGCAGCGTTGGTGGAGAGCGGGGGGGCCTGGACGAGCAGTACTTC.

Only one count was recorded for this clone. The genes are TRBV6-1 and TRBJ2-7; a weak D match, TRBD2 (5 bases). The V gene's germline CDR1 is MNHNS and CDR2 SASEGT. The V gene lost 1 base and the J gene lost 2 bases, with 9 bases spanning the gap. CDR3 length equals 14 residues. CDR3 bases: TGTGCCAGCAGTGAAGTCCGAGGGCCCTACGAGCAGTACTTC. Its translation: CASSEVRGPYEQYF.

The CDR3 DNA sequence: TGTGCCAGCAATGTCCAGGGAATCTATGGCTACACCTTC. This translates into CASNVQGIYGYTF. The V and J genes are TRBV28 and TRBJ1-2; possibly TRBD1 for D (5 bases). Germline values: CDR1 MDHEN, CDR2 SYDVKM. This CDR3 region has 13 residues. Trimming shortened V by 7 bases and J by 4 bases, and 13 bases separated the two germline ends.